These 22 T cell receptor beta chains were sequenced from one sample in a study of cytomegalovirus exposure and HLA in healthy donors. Produced via immunoSEQ multiplex PCR; TCRdb's table is partial and in-frame only. The table includes 120,000 to 150,000 clones, roughly 92% detected once. Sequencing input: PBMCs. These receptor sequences come from a man aged 18 to 29 in good health and CMV-seronegative.

This chain connects TRBV11-2 to TRBJ2-2; D may be TRBD2 (6 bases). Germline CDR1 is SGHAT and CDR2 is FQNNGV. CDR3 size: 15 residues. The V and J ends lost 5 bases and 0 bases respectively, with 10 bases between them. The CDR3 region has the DNA TGTGCCAGCAGCGTTAGCGGTCCGAACACCGGGGAGCTGTTTTTT. Translation gives CASSVSGPNTGELFF.

The CDR3 region is CASSILGLAGDEQFF. In nucleotides, the CDR3 is TGTGCCAGTAGTATCTTAGGACTAGCGGGAGACGAGCAGTTCTTC. This rearrangement joins TRBV19 to TRBJ2-1; 13 bases match TRBD2. The CDR3 runs to 15 residues. The V and J ends lost 3 bases and 10 bases, in that order; junction bases with no gene match: 6. In germline, CDR1 is LNHDA, CDR2 SQIVND (reference sequence).

J is TRBJ2-2 and V is TRBV7-6; D remains unclear. The CDR3 has 13 residues. Germline CDR1 reads SGHVS; CDR2 reads FNYEAQ. Trimming removed 2 bases at V and 5 bases at J, with 6 bases between. CDR3 nucleotides: TGTGCCAGCAGCTTAACTTATACCGGGGAGCTGTTTTTT. It specifies CASSLTYTGELFF. Full variable domain (rest looked up from reference TRBV7-6 and TRBJ2-2): GAGVSQSPRYKVTKRGQDVALRCDPISGHVSLYWYRQALGQGPEFLTYFNYEAQQDKSGLPNDRFSAERPEGSISTLTIQRTEQRDSAMYRCASSLTYTGELFFGEGSRLTVL.

In its sample, this clone was seen once. This rearrangement joins TRBV10-2 to TRBJ1-1; a possible D gene is TRBD1 (5 bases). The germline gives CDR1 WSHSY, CDR2 SAAADI. The CDR3 sequence is 15 residues long. With 7 bases removed from V and 4 bases from J, the gap between germline ends came to 19 bases. This CDR3 is CASNHEGAPVTEAFF. CDR3 DNA: TGCGCCAGCAACCACGAAGGGGCCCCGGTCACTGAAGCTTTCTTT.

The rearrangement joins TRBV5-4 to TRBJ1-2, with 7 bases fitting TRBD1. The CDR3 loop spans 15 amino acids. Trimming cost V 4 bases and J 4 bases; bases outside gene matches: 10. Looked up from germline, CDR1 is SGHNT and CDR2 is YYREEE (reference sequence). The CDR3 here is CASSGETGWFYGYTF. CDR3 in DNA: TGTGCCAGCAGCGGGGAGACAGGGTGGTTCTATGGCTACACCTTC.

V and J are TRBV7-9 and TRBJ2-2; D remains unclear. CDR1 SEHNR and CDR2 FQNEAQ come from the germline V gene (reference sequence). Trimming pared 7 bases from V and 0 bases from J, leaving 9 bases between. The CDR3 totals 14 residues. The CDR3 DNA reads as TGTGCCAGCATGGCGGTCGCGAACACCGGGGAGCTGTTTTTT. Amino acid sequence: CASMAVANTGELFF.

This clone showed up just a few times. The rearrangement joins TRBV15 to TRBJ2-3, with a weak D call TRBD2 (7 bases). The CDR3 contains 15 residues. V lost 0 bases and J 4 bases, leaving 11 bases between the germline ends. Germline values: CDR1 LNHNV, CDR2 YYDKDF (reference sequence). The CDR3 loop reads CATSRDRGGPDTQYF. CDR3 DNA: TGTGCCACCAGCAGAGACAGGGGAGGGCCAGATACGCAGTATTTT.

As for this clone: This sample also contains other DNA sequences that code for the same CDR3. The rearrangement joins TRBV7-9 to TRBJ1-1; TRBD1 matches at 9 bases. V dropped 3 bases and J dropped 1; count of bases not matched to a gene: 0. CDR1 is SEHNR, CDR2 FQNEAQ, per germline (reference sequence). This CDR3 has 14 amino acids. CDR3 sequence (DNA): TGTGCCAGCAGCTTGGGACAGGGGAACACTGAAGCTTTCTTT. Amino acid sequence: CASSLGQGNTEAFF.

The rearrangement joins TRBV6-5 to TRBJ2-7; 7 bases align to TRBD2. V shed 6 bases and J 6 bases; nucleotides not matched to a gene: 8. CDR3 length: 13 residues. The germline CDR1 and CDR2 sequences are MNHEY and SVGAGI. CDR3 region: CASRVLASGEQYF. For the CDR3, the DNA is TGTGCCAGCAGGGTACTAGCGAGTGGCGAGCAGTACTTC.

This clone has just one count. This chain uses TRBV6-1 with TRBJ2-3; 8 nucleotides align to TRBD1. The CDR3 spans 16 residues. The germline V gene encodes CDR1 MNHNS and CDR2 SASEGT. J lost 3 bases, V lost 1 base, and 6 bases had no gene match. CDR3 nucleotide sequence: TGTGCCAGCAGTGAAGGAAATACAGGGGGTACAGATACGCAGTATTTT. As protein: CASSEGNTGGTDTQYF.

CDR3 nucleotide sequence: TGTGCCAGCAGCTTCCCCCTGGGACAGGGGGGTAGCTACACCTTC. As protein: CASSFPLGQGGSYTF. The chain has TRBV7-9 and TRBJ1-2, with 11 nucleotides matching TRBD1. Unmatched junction bases numbered 9, after V lost 3 bases and J lost 9 bases. The CDR3 has 15 amino acids. The germline V gene encodes CDR1 SEHNR and CDR2 FQNEAQ (reference sequence).

The count of this clone is one. V is TRBV6-1 and J is TRBJ2-7; a weak D match, TRBD1 (5 bases). The germline gives CDR1 MNHNS, CDR2 SASEGT. The CDR3 is made up of 11 amino acids. Trimming left V 6 bases short and J 3 bases short, with 6 bases between. The CDR3, as DNA: TGTGCCAGCAGGACAGTCTACGAGCAGTACTTC. Translation: CASRTVYEQYF.

In this sample, this clone turned up a few times. The chain has TRBV4-1 and TRBJ2-7; TRBD1 agrees at 7 bases. The CDR3 runs to 13 residues. Germline V CDR1 and CDR2: MGHRA, YSYEKL. V was clipped by 11 bases and J by 0 bases; unmatched bases: 7. CDR3 protein: CAPRDRDSYEQYF. CDR3 nucleotides: TGCGCCCCCCGGGACAGAGACTCCTACGAGCAGTACTTC.

The genes are TRBV10-3 and TRBJ1-5; the D gene is possibly TRBD1 (6 bases). Germline CDR1 and CDR2: ENHRY and SYGVKD. Trimming took off 10 bases at V and 4 bases at J, with 14 bases between the two ends. The CDR3 is 13 amino acids. CDR3 in DNA: TGTGCCAGTACGGACAGCTTTAATCAGCCCCAGCATTTT. Translated, it gives CASTDSFNQPQHF.

The gene calls are TRBV6-5 and TRBJ1-1; 8 nucleotides agree with TRBD1. Germline CDR1 MNHEY, CDR2 SVGAGI. Unmatched junction bases numbered 3, after V lost 4 bases and J lost 2 bases. This CDR3 has 14 residues. CDR3 sequence (DNA): TGTGCCAGCAGTTCTGACAGGGGAAACACTGAAGCTTTCTTT. It is translated as CASSSDRGNTEAFF.

The chain couples TRBV19 to TRBJ1-5; possible D gene TRBD1, 5 bases. From germline, CDR1 is LNHDA and CDR2 SQIVND (reference sequence). The CDR3 is made up of 15 amino acids. Between the trimmed V and J ends, which lost 6 bases and 2 bases, there was a span of 14 bases. CDR3 amino acids: CASSDSNRGNQPQHF. CDR3 coding DNA: TGTGCCAGTAGCGACAGCAATCGAGGCAATCAGCCCCAGCATTTT. The whole variable domain, remainder taken from reference TRBV19 and TRBJ1-5, is DGGITQSPKYLFRKEGQNVTLSCEQNLNHDAMYWYRQDPGQGLRLIYYSQIVNDFQKGDIAEGYSVSREKKESFPLTVTSAQKNPTAFYLCASSDSNRGNQPQHFGDGTRLSIL.

The CDR3 protein is CASSPRTGASVYEQYF. As DNA, the CDR3 is TGTGCCAGCAGCCCCCGAACAGGGGCTTCAGTCTACGAGCAGTACTTC. The chain carries TRBV9 and TRBJ2-7; 7 nucleotides agree with TRBD1. J lost 3 bases, V lost 4 bases, and 13 bases had no gene match. The CDR3 has 16 amino acids. Germline V CDR1 and CDR2: SGDLS, YYNGEE.

This chain joins TRBV4-1 and TRBJ2-7, with D uncertain. V lost 4 bases, J lost 2 bases, and 12 bases lay in between. The CDR3 totals 14 residues. The germline CDR1 and CDR2 sequences are MGHRA and YSYEKL. For the CDR3, the DNA is TGCGCCAGCAGCCTCCGACAAGGCACCTACGAGCAGTACGTC. Amino acids: CASSLRQGTYEQYV.

The genes are TRBV5-6 and TRBJ2-4; no firm D call. The germline V and J ends were trimmed by 0 bases and 0 bases, with 7 bases remaining between them. The germline V gene has CDR1 SGHDT and CDR2 YYEEEE. CDR3 size: 15 residues. The CDR3 sequence: CASSLGGIAKNIQYF. As DNA, the CDR3 is TGTGCCAGCAGCTTGGGCGGTATAGCCAAAAACATTCAGTACTTC.

CDR3 sequence: CASSWTSGYEQYF. The CDR3 coding sequence is TGTGCCAGCAGCTGGACTAGCGGGTACGAGCAGTACTTC. The chain joins TRBV7-6 to TRBJ2-7, with 11 nucleotides matching TRBD2. CDR1 and CDR2 (germline): SGHVS, FNYEAQ. The V segment lost 4 bases and the J segment 4 bases; nucleotides outside the gene matches: 0. This CDR3 has 13 amino acids.

This chain connects TRBV5-1 to TRBJ1-1; D ambiguous. The V end lost 1 base, the J end lost 0 bases, and 7 bases lay between the germline ends. Germline V gene sequence: CDR1 SGHRS, CDR2 YFSETQ. This CDR3 spans 14 amino acids. The CDR3 reads CASSLSPMNTEAFF. CDR3 bases: TGCGCCAGCAGCTTGTCGCCTATGAACACTGAAGCTTTCTTT.

The J gene is TRBJ2-1, the V gene TRBV30; TRBD2 matches at 12 bases. The junction had 7 bases not matched to a gene; V was cut back by 4 bases and J by 0 bases. Germline-derived CDR1 and CDR2 are GTSNPN and SVGIG (reference sequence). The CDR3 extends over 17 amino acids. The CDR3, as DNA: TGTGCCTGGACCGATACTAGCGGGGGGTTCTCCTACAATGAGCAGTTCTTC. This sequence encodes CAWTDTSGGFSYNEQFF.